What follows are 17 T cell receptor beta chains derived from one specimen sequenced in a study of blood T cell repertoires in COVID-19. Sequencing was performed with immunoSEQ multiplex PCR; in TCRdb, only in-frame clones are kept and a portion is missing. Of about 300,000 clones listed, more than 75% are singletons. The specimen was peripheral blood. All receptors derive from a woman aged 50 to 60 with acute or convalescent COVID-19.

This rearrangement joins TRBV7-6 to TRBJ1-3; D is possibly TRBD1 (6 bases). V lost 3 bases and J lost 4, with 13 bases in between. CDR3 length equals 15 residues. The germline CDR1 and CDR2 sequences are SGHVS and FNYEAQ. For the CDR3, the DNA is TGTGCCAGCAGCTTGACCGGGACACAAGGAAACACCATATATTTT. Residues: CASSLTGTQGNTIYF.

The V gene is TRBV19, the J gene TRBJ2-7; the D gene is possibly TRBD2 (6 bases). Germline CDR1 and CDR2: LNHDA and SQIVND (reference sequence). This CDR3 contains 13 residues. Trimming cost V 3 bases and J 8 bases, with 14 bases left between them. The CDR3 loop reads CASSIQPGLKQYF. The DNA for the CDR3 is TGTGCCAGTAGTATTCAACCGGGACTCAAGCAGTACTTC.

The chain is built from TRBV27 and TRBJ2-7; 7 nucleotides align to TRBD1. This CDR3 region has 14 residues. In germline, CDR1 is MNHEY, CDR2 SMNVEV (reference sequence). V lost 1 base and J lost 7; bases outside the gene matches: 7. CDR3 protein: CASSLYRGIGEQYF. The CDR3 DNA reads as TGTGCCAGCAGTTTATACAGGGGAATAGGGGAGCAGTACTTC.

J is TRBJ1-5 and V is TRBV19; D possibly corresponds to TRBD1 (5 bases). The length of the CDR3 is 15 residues. V lost 3 bases to trimming and J lost 6 bases, with 15 bases between them. The germline V gene has CDR1 LNHDA and CDR2 SQIVND (reference sequence). The DNA of the CDR3 is TGTGCCAGTAGTATGGCGTGGGGGGGAGGTCAGCCCCAGCATTTT. Protein product: CASSMAWGGGQPQHF. The variable domain in full, with the rest retrieved from reference TRBV19 and TRBJ1-5, is DGGITQSPKYLFRKEGQNVTLSCEQNLNHDAMYWYRQDPGQGLRLIYYSQIVNDFQKGDIAEGYSVSREKKESFPLTVTSAQKNPTAFYLCASSMAWGGGQPQHFGDGTRLSIL.

V gene TRBV5-1 combines with J gene TRBJ2-7; TRBD2 aligns across 8 bases. Germline CDR1 reads SGHRS; CDR2 reads YFSETQ. The length of the CDR3 is 15 residues. V lost 1 base, J lost 2 bases, and 5 bases stayed unmatched. The CDR3 DNA reads TGCGCCAGCAGCTTGTTTAGTAGCGGGACCTACGAGCAGTACTTC. Protein product: CASSLFSSGTYEQYF.

V gene TRBV7-2 combines with J gene TRBJ2-7; 7 bases fit TRBD1. Germline V gene lookup returns CDR1 SGHTA and CDR2 FQGNSA. The CDR3 spans 14 residues. The junction had 10 bases not matched to a gene; V was cut back by 5 bases and J by 6 bases. The CDR3 bases are TGTGCCAGCAGCAAGTCAGGGGGAAATGGCGAGCAGTACTTC. It translates to CASSKSGGNGEQYF.

The chain links TRBV21-1 to TRBJ2-3; the DNA was not used to check the table's D call, TRBD2. TRBV21-1 is listed as a pseudogene. The CDR3 covers 15 residues. This chain's CDR3 is CASSARGVSTDTQYF. The CDR3 DNA follows: TGTGCCAGCAGCGCCCGCGGGGTTAGCACAGATACGCAGTATTTT.

The chain couples TRBV7-3 to TRBJ2-5, with 8 positions matching TRBD2. The CDR3 consists of 14 residues. CDR1 SGHTA and CDR2 FQGTGA come from the germline V gene. J gave up 4 bases and V 5 bases, and 6 bases lay outside the gene matches. The CDR3 here is CASSQSGRGETQYF. CDR3 sequence (DNA): TGTGCCAGCAGCCAGAGCGGGAGAGGAGAGACCCAGTACTTC.

The chain combines TRBV9 with TRBJ2-3; D unresolved. The CDR3 loop spans 16 amino acids. V was cut by 0 bases and J by 1 base, with 12 bases left in between. Germline V gene sequence: CDR1 SGDLS, CDR2 YYNGEE. The CDR3 spells CASSVATRGGTDTQYF. CDR3 nucleotide sequence: TGTGCCAGCAGCGTAGCTACCCGTGGAGGCACAGATACGCAGTATTTT.

This sequence joins TRBV15 and TRBJ2-1; 9 bases are shared with TRBD2. Germline V gene sequence: CDR1 LNHNV, CDR2 YYDKDF (reference sequence). With 0 bases clipped from V and 0 bases from J, the junction kept 6 bases outside the gene matches. CDR3 length: 18 residues. CDR3 sequence reads: CATSRDGLAGPSYNEQFF. In DNA form, the CDR3 reads TGTGCCACCAGCAGAGATGGGCTAGCGGGACCCTCCTACAATGAGCAGTTCTTC.

The chain has TRBV28 and TRBJ2-7; D might be TRBD2 (5 bases). Germline CDR1 MDHEN, CDR2 SYDVKM. This CDR3 has 12 residues. V lost 7 bases, J lost 7 bases, and 14 bases lay in between. This CDR3 reads CASTTSRGEQYF. The CDR3 nucleotides are TGTGCCAGCACCACTTCTCGAGGGGAGCAGTACTTC.

This CDR3 reads CASSLGGGFALDQPQHF. CDR3 bases: TGTGCCAGCAGTTTAGGGGGGGGATTCGCATTGGATCAGCCCCAGCATTTT. The gene calls are TRBV28 and TRBJ1-5, with a weak D call TRBD1 (5 bases). The germline V gene has CDR1 MDHEN and CDR2 SYDVKM. The CDR3 spans 17 residues. V was trimmed by 2 bases and J by 5 bases, leaving 19 bases between them.

The rearrangement joins TRBV11-1 to TRBJ1-1; TRBD1 matches 8 bases. The CDR3 sequence is 15 residues long. V gave up 3 bases and J gave up 0 bases; unmatched junction bases: 3. Per germline, CDR1 SGHAT and CDR2 FQDESV (reference sequence). In DNA form, the CDR3 reads TGTGCCAGCAGCTTTATGGGACAGGTGAACACTGAAGCTTTCTTT. It encodes CASSFMGQVNTEAFF.

The J gene is TRBJ2-7, the V gene TRBV29-1; a weak D match, TRBD1 (5 bases). Trimming left V 4 bases short and J 2 bases short, with 9 bases between. The CDR3 contains 12 residues. Germline values: CDR1 SQVTM, CDR2 ANQGSEA. As DNA, the CDR3 is TGCAGCGTTGCAGGGCCCACCTACGAGCAGTACTTC. This codes for CSVAGPTYEQYF.

The chain uses TRBV9 and TRBJ2-6; TRBD2 matches 10 bases. The CDR3 spans 19 residues. The V and J ends lost 2 bases and 4 bases, in that order; junction bases with no gene match: 12. Germline V CDR1 and CDR2: SGDLS, YYNGEE. CDR3 in amino acids: CASSVKREGGPQGANVLTF. The CDR3 nucleotides are TGTGCCAGCAGCGTCAAGCGGGAGGGGGGGCCGCAAGGGGCCAACGTCCTGACTTTC.

The chain joins TRBV4-2 to TRBJ2-1; 12 bases align to TRBD2. CDR1 and CDR2 (germline): LGHNA, YNFKEQ. CDR3 size: 18 residues. The V gene end was trimmed by 0 bases and the J gene end by 6 bases; junction bases not matched to a gene: 9. The CDR3 sequence: CASSQDSYLAGGFNEQFF. In DNA form, the CDR3 reads TGTGCCAGCAGCCAAGACTCCTATCTAGCGGGAGGGTTCAATGAGCAGTTCTTC.

This chain connects TRBV7-2 to TRBJ2-3; 10 bases are a match to TRBD1. With 5 bases clipped from V and 3 bases from J, the junction kept 8 bases outside the gene matches. Germline V gene lookup returns CDR1 SGHTA and CDR2 FQGNSA. CDR3 length: 16 amino acids. In nucleotides, the CDR3 is TGTGCCAGCAGCCTACTTGGGGACAGGGGAACAGATACGCAGTATTTT. Its translation: CASSLLGDRGTDTQYF.